This T cell receptor beta chain was sequenced in a study of shared clonotypes between healthy human individuals. At the level of the study: Each donor's CD4 naive and CD4 memory cells filled three plates apiece, CD8 naive two, and CD8 memory one.

Deep-level assay runs were performed. Replicate PCRs for sorted subsets used 200 to 250 ng DNA; this equaled around 28,000 T cell genomes. Here immunoSEQ multiplex PCR was the method, and the copy in TCRdb shows in-frame clones only, minus some. The profile covers millions of clones, with approximately 92% appearing a single time and over 0.12% taken by the ten largest. The germline V gene has CDR1 LNHDA and CDR2 SQIVND (reference sequence). With 0 bases removed from V and 6 bases from J, the gap between germline ends came to 9 bases. The CDR3 contains 13 residues. Comments on this clone: The target antigen is unknown.

Study-level points and caveats: Relative to their counterparts shared across all four donors, non-shared clonotypes exhibited diminished generation probabilities.

Specimen: naive CD4+ T cells sorted from blood. Documented subset: CD45RA+ positively selected. The sequence came from a man aged 18 to 29 in good health. The chain links TRBV19 to TRBJ2-7, with D unclear. The CDR3 protein is CASSIEAGTEQYF. CDR3 bases: TGTGCCAGTAGTATAGAGGCCGGTACCGAGCAGTACTTC.